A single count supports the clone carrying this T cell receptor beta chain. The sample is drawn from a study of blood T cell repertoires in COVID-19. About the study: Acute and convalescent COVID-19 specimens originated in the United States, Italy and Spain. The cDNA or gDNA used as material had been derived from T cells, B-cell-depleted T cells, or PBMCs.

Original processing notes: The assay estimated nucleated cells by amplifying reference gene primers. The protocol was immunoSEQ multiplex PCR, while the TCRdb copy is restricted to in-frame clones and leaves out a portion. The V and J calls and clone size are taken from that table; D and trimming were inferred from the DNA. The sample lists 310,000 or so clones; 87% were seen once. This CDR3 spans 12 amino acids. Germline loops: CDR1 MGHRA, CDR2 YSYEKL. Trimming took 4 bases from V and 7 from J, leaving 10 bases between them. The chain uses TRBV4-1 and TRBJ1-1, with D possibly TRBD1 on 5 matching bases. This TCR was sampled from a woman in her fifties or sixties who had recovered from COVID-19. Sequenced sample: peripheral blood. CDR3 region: CASSRTTDEAFF. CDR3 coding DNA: TGCGCCAGCAGCCGAACGACAGATGAAGCTTTCTTT.